The 9 T cell receptor beta chains reported below all come from one sample, sequenced in a study of T cell changes during pregnancy in multiple sclerosis. Only in-frame clones appear in the TCRdb table, and some are missing; sequencing was by immunoSEQ multiplex PCR. The table lists about 50,000 clones, roughly 89% of them singletons. Here the sequenced sample was peripheral blood, taken after pregnancy. All receptors derive from a female donor in good health, enrolled as a control in a pregnancy study.

This clone was observed once. This chain links TRBV30 with TRBJ1-2, with D unresolved. V lost 1 base, J lost 7 bases, and 4 bases lay in between. Germline CDR1 reads GTSNPN; CDR2 reads SVGIG (reference sequence). The CDR3 covers 10 residues. CDR3: CAWSAVGYTF. The DNA for the CDR3 is TGTGCCTGGAGTGCCGTTGGCTACACCTTC.

The rearrangement uses TRBV30 and TRBJ2-6, with a tentative D call TRBD1 (5 bases). The germline CDR1 and CDR2 sequences are GTSNPN and SVGIG (reference sequence). The CDR3 runs 14 residues. V dropped 8 bases and J dropped 2 bases, with 13 bases sitting between them. The CDR3 nucleotides read TGTGCCACCCGACAGCTTCCTGGGGCCAACGTCCTGACTTTC. Encoded protein: CATRQLPGANVLTF.

The chain joins TRBV28 to TRBJ1-5, with D perhaps TRBD1 (5 bases). Trimming shortened V by 3 bases and J by 1 base, and 16 bases separated the two germline ends. Germline-derived CDR1 and CDR2 are MDHEN and SYDVKM. The CDR3 contains 17 residues. CDR3 protein: CASSFPLGGGSNQPQHF. CDR3 nucleotides: TGTGCCAGCAGTTTCCCCTTGGGGGGAGGAAGCAATCAGCCCCAGCATTTT.

The chain uses TRBV14 and TRBJ2-1; TRBD2 aligns across 7 bases. The germline V gene has CDR1 SGHDN and CDR2 FVKESK. The CDR3 length is 14 residues. The ends lost 2 bases at V and 6 bases at J; junction bases unmatched: 4. CDR3 amino acids: CASSQLLATNEQFF. DNA for the CDR3: TGTGCCAGCAGCCAACTACTAGCGACCAATGAGCAGTTCTTC.

This rearrangement joins TRBV29-1 to TRBJ1-2; TRBD1 is a possible D gene (5 bases). The CDR3 consists of 13 residues. Deletions cut 6 bases from V and 0 bases from J, with 11 bases between. Per germline, CDR1 SQVTM and CDR2 ANQGSEA. The CDR3 protein is CSVLTDTNYGYTF. The DNA of the CDR3 is TGCAGCGTCTTGACAGACACTAACTATGGCTACACCTTC.

This chain links TRBV4-2 with TRBJ2-5; 12 bases map to TRBD1. The CDR3 totals 17 residues. Germline lookup yields CDR1 LGHNA and CDR2 YNFKEQ. V was pared by 4 bases and J by 1 base, with 7 bases of the junction left unmatched. CDR3 DNA sequence: TGTGCCAGCAGCCCGGCTGGGGACAGGGGGCTCCAAGAGACCCAGTACTTC. The encoded protein is CASSPAGDRGLQETQYF.

Comment on this clone: No DNA is shown, since the ends of the CDR3 on it are uncertain; the CDR3 is the one TCRdb lists. The rearrangement joins TRBV21-1 to TRBJ2-7; whether TRBD2, the table's D call, matches the DNA was not checked. TRBV21-1 is a recognized pseudogene. The CDR3 comprises 19 residues, both ends counted. CDR3: CASSKGVAGGTTSSYEQYF.

The chain recombines TRBV4-1 with TRBJ2-2; 12 bases agree with TRBD2. Losses at the gene ends were 4 bases for V and 4 bases for J; bases not matched to a gene: 7. This CDR3 has 17 amino acids. Germline-derived CDR1 and CDR2 are MGHRA and YSYEKL. The CDR3 bases are TGCGCCAGCAGCCCGCCCGGACTAGCGGGAATCACCGGGGAGCTGTTTTTT. Its translation: CASSPPGLAGITGELFF.

This chain's CDR3 is CASSLSLGQERFF. CDR3 nucleotide sequence: TGTGCCAGCAGCTTATCCCTGGGACAGGAGCGGTTCTTT. The chain carries TRBV7-2 and TRBJ1-1; the match to TRBD1 covers 8 bases. Germline CDR1 is SGHTA and CDR2 is FQGNSA. V was clipped by 2 bases and J by 14 bases; unmatched bases: 10. This CDR3 has 13 residues.